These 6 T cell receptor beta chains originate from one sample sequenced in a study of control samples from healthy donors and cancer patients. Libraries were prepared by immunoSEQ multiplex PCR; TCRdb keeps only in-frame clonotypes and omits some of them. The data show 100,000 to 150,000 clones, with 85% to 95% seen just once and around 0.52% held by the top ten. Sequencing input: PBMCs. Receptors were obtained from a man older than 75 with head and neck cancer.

For the CDR3, the DNA is TGCAGCGTTCGGACAGGGGGCTCCACTGAAGCTTTCTTT. Translation: CSVRTGGSTEAFF. The chain has TRBV29-1 and TRBJ1-1; 11 positions agree with TRBD1. From germline, CDR1 is SQVTM and CDR2 ANQGSEA. The CDR3 is made up of 13 amino acids. Trimming removed 5 bases from V and 4 bases from J; junction bases left unmatched: 3.

The CDR3 loop is CASSTTRTSGTRSEQFF. The DNA for the CDR3 is TGTGCCAGCAGTACAACTCGGACTAGCGGGACGAGGTCTGAGCAGTTCTTC. The chain has TRBV28 and TRBJ2-1; 12 positions match TRBD2. Germline V gene data show CDR1 as MDHEN and CDR2 as SYDVKM. The V segment lost 5 bases and the J segment 9 bases; nucleotides outside the gene matches: 14. CDR3 size: 17 residues.

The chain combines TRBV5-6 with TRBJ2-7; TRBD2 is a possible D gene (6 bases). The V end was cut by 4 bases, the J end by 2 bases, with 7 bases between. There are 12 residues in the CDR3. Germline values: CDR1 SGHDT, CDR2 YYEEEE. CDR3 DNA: TGTGCCAGCAGCAGACTAGCCTACGAGCAGTACTTC. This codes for CASSRLAYEQYF. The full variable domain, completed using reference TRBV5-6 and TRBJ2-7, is DAGVTQSPTHLIKTRGQQVTLRCSPKSGHDTVSWYQQALGQGPQFIFQYYEEEERQRGNFPDRFSGHQFPNYSSELNVNALLLGDSALYLCASSRLAYEQYFGPGTRLTVT.

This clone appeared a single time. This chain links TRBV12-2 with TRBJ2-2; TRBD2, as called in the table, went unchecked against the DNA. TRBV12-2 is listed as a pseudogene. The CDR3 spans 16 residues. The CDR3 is CASRLDSGGSSGELFF. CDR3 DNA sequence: TGTGCAAGTCGCTTAGATAGCGGGGGGTCGAGTGGGGAGCTGTTTTTT.

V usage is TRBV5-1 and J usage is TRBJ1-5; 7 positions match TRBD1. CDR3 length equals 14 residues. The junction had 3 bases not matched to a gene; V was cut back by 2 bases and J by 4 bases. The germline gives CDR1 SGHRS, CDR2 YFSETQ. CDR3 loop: CASSLGGGNQPQHF. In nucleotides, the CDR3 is TGCGCCAGCAGCTTAGGGGGCGGGAATCAGCCCCAGCATTTT.

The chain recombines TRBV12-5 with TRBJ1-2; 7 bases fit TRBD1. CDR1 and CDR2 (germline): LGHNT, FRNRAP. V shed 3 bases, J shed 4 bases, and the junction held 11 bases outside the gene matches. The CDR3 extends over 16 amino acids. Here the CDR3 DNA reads TGTGCTAGTGGTTTTACCACTGCAGGGGGGGGCTATGGCTACACCTTC. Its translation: CASGFTTAGGGYGYTF.